The present entry profiles one TCR beta chain with its context. No cognate antigen has been identified for it. Base quality data are lacking; no much larger clone is found one base away. This record belongs to a study of cytomegalovirus exposure and HLA in healthy donors (dated by TCRdb to 2016 to 2017). Some background on the complete study: According to an earlier analysis of a few hundred of the donors, about 179 million T cells yielded approximately 120 million unique TCR beta sequences and approximately 300 Gb of sequence data. Genome-wide SNP genotypes for about three fifths of the roughly 670 donors were used in a later genetic analysis, which treated that subset as a discovery cohort. A handful of DR-DQ haplotypes were handled as single units for association and clustering because linkage in the cohort was strong. Among roughly 400 genotyped donors of the cohort, an average of around 250,000 unique TCR beta nucleotide sequences was sequenced per donor, of which roughly 17% were non-productive. The later analysis used no new phenotypic data to find candidate immune exposures, relying instead on TCR beta sequences and their occurrence across donors. Both class I and class II loci were covered by HLA typing, at four-digit resolution. A later analysis re-analyzed previously published TCR beta repertoires from approximately 670 donors and added high-resolution HLA genotyping to study TCR occurrence patterns. The study was designed to test whether signatures of past pathogen exposure could be identified by cataloging public T cell receptors. A separate validation cohort of approximately 120 different subjects was used in addition to the roughly 670-subject first cohort. An early release covering more than 500 HLA-typed donors comprised about 300 gigabases of sequencing data and approximately 85 million unique TCR sequences. The genetic ancestry cluster associated with self-reported Caucasian donors included 80% to 90% of the 300 to 400 genotyped donors. Donor age, sex, ethnicity and CMV serostatus were collected together with the repertoire data. The number of typed donors differed by locus: roughly 629-640 for A, B, C, DRB1 and DQB1; 500 to 550 for DQA1; approximately 600 for DPA1; and some 470 for DPB1. The study profiled the T cell repertoires of approximately 700 subjects by immunosequencing and related them to cytomegalovirus serostatus. To decide whether each TCR beta V gene segment behaved as functional or pseudogenic, an earlier analysis of fewer than 750 of the donors relied on high-throughput TCR beta sequencing. The study combined high-throughput TCR immunosequencing, statistical association of individual TCRs with disease status, and machine learning to predict cytomegalovirus infection status. All discovery cohort repertoires had been generated using a single sequencing platform.

Results the study describes overall, beyond this receptor: V-gene and J-gene trimming of TCR beta chains was associated with a missense DCLRE1C variant in a later genetic analysis, and the association was replicated in an independent cohort. Specific HLA alleles were associated with 18,000 or so TCR beta sequences at a false discovery rate of 0.05 in a later analysis. Compared with equally common non-associated chains, HLA-associated TCR beta chains in a later analysis were more clonally expanded and had lower generation probabilities. In an earlier analysis of about 540 of the donors, most TCR beta V segments were observed in productive rearrangements about 87% or about 30% of the time, broadly matching IMGT annotations. Most CMV-associated TCR beta chains appeared to be HLA-restricted in a later analysis, and the HLA associations seemed to be driven largely by CMV exposure. A further reported finding was that TCR beta sequences accurately predicted the HLA-A and HLA-B alleles for most subjects in the first cohort. HLA typing was unavailable for some donors at each locus, so association tests used only the typed subset. Roughly uniform sequencing depth across donors was assumed in presence/absence analyses, although this assumption may not hold. The authors suggested that the approach could potentially be generalized to other disease states and immunological phenotypes. In this cohort, only TCR beta chains were sequenced, and detectable features were limited by the absence of alpha or paired-chain data. In both the original and validation cohorts, the classifier was reported to diagnose cytomegalovirus status with high specificity and sensitivity. When HLA alleles, especially DR and DQ, strongly co-occurred, TCR associations were difficult to assign to individual alleles. A group of highly shared sequence variants was considered likely to be a technical artifact of the sequencing pipeline. Linkage disequilibrium might explain the correlated functional status among segregating V segments, but an unknown experimental factor could not be ruled out. While some public TCRs were present in many individuals, most TCR sequences turned up only very rarely across donors. A later genetic analysis reported fewer N-insertions in productive TCRs among donors in an Asian-associated ancestry cluster than the roughly 700-donor mean. Because counts were too low, seventeen rarely observed V segments, including chromosome 9 orphons, were excluded from the earlier analysis of several hundred of the donors. The only immune exposure information available for the cohort was CMV serostatus. A total of 150 to 200 TCR beta chains were listed by the study as associated with cytomegalovirus. In vitro tests confirmed that a few of the cytomegalovirus-associated TCR beta chains recognize cytomegalovirus antigens. Some IMGT-functional V segments, including TRBV6-2 and TRBV6-3, could not be distinguished by the 87-base-pair reads and were therefore excluded. A later analysis reported that several top co-occurrence clusters appeared linked to parvovirus B19, influenza, CMV and Epstein-Barr virus. According to a later analysis, TCR association rates differed among HLA loci, with DRB1 alleles showing the most associated TCRs and HLA-C alleles showing the fewest.

The receptor library was made with the immunoSEQ multiplex PCR assay. For the multiplex PCR, a mixture combining 60 forward primers for TCR Vbeta segments and 13 reverse primers for TCR Jbeta segments was used. Amplification of the CDR3 region of rearranged TCR beta genes was performed with a multiplex PCR assay on genomic DNA. The amplified TCR beta libraries were sequenced on the Illumina HiSeq System as 87-base-pair reads. Per the original workflow: Across the roughly 700 repertoires, a later analysis counted roughly 77 million unique TCR beta chains, around 11 million of which were shared by at least two donors. Raw reads were error-corrected and collapsed into unique sequences with a nearest-neighbor algorithm that merged closely related sequences to remove PCR and sequencing errors. V, D and J gene segments were assigned by aligning CDR3 sequences to IMGT reference sequences. For a sequence to be retained, a match of at least six nucleotides was required to both a V gene segment and a J gene segment. A rearrangement was called productive if the CDR3 had no stop codons and remained in frame with V and J, and every other rearrangement was called non-productive. Following IMGT convention, CDR3 was defined as the stretch from the second conserved V-encoded cysteine to the conserved J-encoded phenylalanine. The earlier analysis of roughly 590 of the donors excluded any sequence lacking an unambiguous match to a single V gene segment. An earlier analysis of some 500 of the donors classified V segments as functional when productive rearrangements were above 56.7% and as segregating when the standard deviation between donors was above 5%. A statistical classification framework was built for diagnosing cytomegalovirus status from the catalog of TCR beta chain sequences. A later analysis assigned V and J genes by comparing TCR nucleotide sequences with IMGT/GENE-DB human TR gene sequences. A later analysis assigned CDR3 sequences and most-parsimonious VDJ recombination scenarios with the TCRdist pipeline. A later analysis defined each TCR beta chain by its CDR3 amino acid sequence plus V-gene family, and excluded reads lacking a unique V-gene family. A later analysis removed 592 highly shared, low-generation-probability nucleotide sequences to deal with suspected cross-contamination and a sequencing artifact. In a later analysis, a clonal expansion index was calculated for each public chain from normalized within-repertoire ranks of inferred template counts. In a later analysis, generation probabilities were computed using a VDJ recombination model fitted to out-of-frame rearrangements, and the results were checked against IGoR. In a later analysis, TCR-TCR, TCR-HLA and TCR-CMV co-occurrence was scored with hypergeometric tests, and a repertoire-size bias correction was applied to TCR pairs. A later analysis estimated false discovery rates by permuting HLA or CMV assignments 20 times. In a later analysis, co-occurring TCRs were grouped using DBSCAN, with TCRdist sequence similarity added in when clustering inside HLA-allele-positive subsets. For co-occurrence clustering, repertoires with fewer than 30,000 or more than 120,000 public chains were excluded, along with roughly five repertoires with anomalous nucleotide sharing. The table was pulled from immuneACCESS by TCRdb, which kept in-frame rearrangements only. Such tables lose some clones; where checked, under half of the loss comes from unresolved V genes, and the rest has no known cause. The V and J calls and clone size were taken over from that table, and D and trimming were inferred from the DNA. The sample table shows around 300,000 clones, and under 80% are seen once. The top ten clones comprise approximately 2.5% of the sample.

Reading the germline V gene (reference sequence) gives CDR1 LNHDA and CDR2 SQIVND. The V and J ends are trimmed by 1 base and 5 bases, leaving 10 bases between them. Including cysteine and phenylalanine, the CDR3 has 14 amino acids. The sequence is cut down to CDR3 DNA, 42 bases in frame from base 1. The cohort consisted of more than 650 healthy bone marrow donors. All cohort members were sampled while nominally healthy, although unrecorded immune exposures were likely present. The donor was CMV seronegative and belonged to the group of several hundred seronegative cohort members. A peripheral blood sample was collected from each donor, and TCR beta sequencing was performed on peripheral blood mononuclear cells. The Qiagen DNeasy Blood Extraction Kit was used to extract genomic DNA from the blood cell samples.

This receptor chain uses TRBV19 and TRBJ2-3; the D gene cannot be resolved reliably. Sequencing was performed on PBMCs. The clonotype originates from a female donor in good health and CMV-seronegative. Read as DNA, the sequence is TGTGCCAGTAGTATAGGGCTCAGTGGAGATACGCAGTATTTT. It encodes CASSIGLSGDTQYF. Where the CDR3 stops, the reference TRBV19 and TRBJ2-3 genes take over; the full variable domain is DGGITQSPKYLFRKEGQNVTLSCEQNLNHDAMYWYRQDPGQGLRLIYYSQIVNDFQKGDIAEGYSVSREKKESFPLTVTSAQKNPTAFYLCASSIGLSGDTQYFGPGTRLTVL.